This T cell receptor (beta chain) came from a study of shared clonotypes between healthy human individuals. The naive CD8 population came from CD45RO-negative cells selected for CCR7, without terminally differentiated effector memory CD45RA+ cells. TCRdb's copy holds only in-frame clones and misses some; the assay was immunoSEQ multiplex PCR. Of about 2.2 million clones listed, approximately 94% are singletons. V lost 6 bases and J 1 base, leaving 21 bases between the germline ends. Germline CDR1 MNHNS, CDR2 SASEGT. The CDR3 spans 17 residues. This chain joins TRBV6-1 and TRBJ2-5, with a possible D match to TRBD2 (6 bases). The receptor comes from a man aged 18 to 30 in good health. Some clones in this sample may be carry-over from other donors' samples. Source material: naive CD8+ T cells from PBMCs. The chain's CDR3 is CASSERGKGRIQETQYF. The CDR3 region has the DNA TGTGCCAGCAGCGAACGGGGGAAGGGCCGGATCCAAGAGACCCAGTACTTC.